This T cell receptor beta chain is drawn from a study of blood T cell repertoires in COVID-19. Study-wide background: The United States, Italy and Spain supplied acute and convalescent COVID-19 samples. T cells, B-cell-depleted T cells, or PBMCs provided the cDNA or gDNA that served as material.

Original methodology: Counts of nucleated cells, estimated from reference gene primer amplification, were obtained. Sequencing used immunoSEQ multiplex PCR; TCRdb keeps in-frame clones, though not all of them. For V, J and clone size, that table is used; D and trimming come from the DNA. The sample yields about 73,000 clones, 73% seen once. Germline CDR1 is SGHRS and CDR2 is YFSETQ. This CDR3 has 13 residues. Trimming left V 5 bases short and J 2 bases short, with 9 bases between. This chain links TRBV5-1 with TRBJ2-3; D is unclear. This receptor was taken from a man aged 55 to 70 with acute or convalescent COVID-19. Material: peripheral blood. The CDR3, as DNA: TGCGCCAGCAGTACTCCCCCCACAGATACGCAGTATTTT. It is translated as CASSTPPTDTQYF.